This entry lists 26 T cell receptor beta chains sequenced from one sample in a study of cytomegalovirus exposure and HLA in healthy donors. The PCR ran on 60 Vbeta and 13 Jbeta primers. Here immunoSEQ multiplex PCR was the method, and the copy in TCRdb shows in-frame clones only, minus some. The repertoire has around 230,000 clones, about three quarters of them found once; the top ten carry 1.5% to 2%. Sample: PBMCs. Receptors were obtained from a male donor in good health and CMV-seronegative.

The chain is built from TRBV7-2 and TRBJ2-7; D is ambiguous. Germline CDR1 and CDR2: SGHTA and FQGNSA. Trimming took off 2 bases at V and 2 bases at J, with 7 bases between the two ends. CDR3 size: 13 residues. This CDR3 reads CASSLKPPYEQYF. The CDR3 coding sequence is TGTGCCAGCAGCTTAAAGCCTCCCTACGAGCAGTACTTC.

The chain has TRBV5-1 and TRBJ2-1; weak D call: TRBD2 (5 bases). CDR1 SGHRS and CDR2 YFSETQ come from the germline V gene. V lost 5 bases and J 0 bases, leaving 12 bases between the germline ends. The CDR3 length is 15 residues. CDR3 nucleotide sequence: TGCGCCAGCAGGGCGGAGGCAGTCTCCTACAATGAGCAGTTCTTC. It specifies CASRAEAVSYNEQFF.

The chain uses TRBV27 and TRBJ1-2; a weak D match, TRBD1 (5 bases). The CDR3 is made up of 14 amino acids. Per germline, CDR1 MNHEY and CDR2 SMNVEV (reference sequence). Trimming left V 3 bases short and J 7 bases short, with 15 bases between. CDR3 residues: CASSFSSQGTGYTF. The CDR3 DNA is TGTGCCAGCAGTTTTTCCTCGCAGGGCACTGGCTACACCTTC.

This clone was counted a few times. This chain joins TRBV6-1 and TRBJ1-1; tentatively, D is TRBD1 (6 bases). The CDR3 extends over 14 amino acids. Trimming took off 6 bases at V and 1 base at J, with 12 bases between the two ends. Germline V gene data show CDR1 as MNHNS and CDR2 as SASEGT. Here the CDR3 DNA reads TGTGCCAGCAGGGAACAGGGCCCGAACACTGAAGCTTTCTTT. Translating gives CASREQGPNTEAFF.

V is TRBV6-5 and J is TRBJ2-7; maybe TRBD1 (5 bases). This CDR3 contains 11 residues. Germline V CDR1 and CDR2: MNHEY, SVGAGI. Trimming removed 7 bases at V and 2 bases at J, with 6 bases between. The CDR3 loop is CASKGTYEQYF. For the CDR3, the DNA is TGTGCCAGCAAGGGGACCTACGAGCAGTACTTC.

The chain combines TRBV11-1 with TRBJ2-5; D unclear. Germline V gene lookup returns CDR1 SGHAT and CDR2 FQDESV (reference sequence). Trimming cost V 4 bases and J 3 bases, with 12 bases left between them. This CDR3 region has 14 residues. This chain's CDR3 is CASSSTRQEETQYF. CDR3 in DNA: TGTGCCAGCAGCTCCACTCGTCAAGAAGAGACCCAGTACTTC.

The chain recombines TRBV7-9 with TRBJ2-5, with D possibly TRBD2 on 6 matching bases. Trimming removed 0 bases from V and 4 bases from J, with 9 bases in between. Germline V gene lookup returns CDR1 SEHNR and CDR2 FQNEAQ (reference sequence). The CDR3 totals 14 residues. CDR3 sequence (DNA): TGTGCCAGCAGCTTAGCTGGGCGGGGAGAGACCCAGTACTTC. Its translation is CASSLAGRGETQYF.

The chain carries TRBV29-1 and TRBJ1-1; 8 bases are a match to TRBD1. The junction had 4 bases not matched to a gene; V was cut back by 1 base and J by 3 bases. CDR1 SQVTM and CDR2 ANQGSEA come from the germline V gene. The CDR3 sequence is 14 residues long. The CDR3 is CSVEGTGFYTEAFF. Written as DNA, the CDR3 is TGCAGCGTTGAAGGGACAGGGTTTTACACTGAAGCTTTCTTT.

V usage is TRBV7-9 and J usage is TRBJ2-2; D is perhaps TRBD2 (6 bases). CDR1 and CDR2 from the germline V gene are SEHNR and FQNEAQ (reference sequence). Deletions cut 4 bases from V and 5 bases from J, with 14 bases between. This CDR3 contains 15 residues. CDR3 residues: CASSSPGAGTGELFF. DNA of the CDR3: TGTGCCAGCAGCTCCCCCGGGGCGGGGACCGGGGAGCTGTTTTTT.

The chain uses TRBV13 and TRBJ2-3, with 11 bases that match TRBD2. The germline V gene encodes CDR1 PRHDT and CDR2 FYEKMQ (reference sequence). This CDR3 spans 21 amino acids. Germline trimming cut 3 bases from V and 2 bases from J; bases unmatched to any gene: 19. DNA for the CDR3: TGTGCCAGCAGCTTTTCTCTGCGTGATATAGCGGGAGGGCCAAACACAGATACGCAGTATTTT. Translated, it gives CASSFSLRDIAGGPNTDTQYF. Full variable domain (rest looked up from reference TRBV13 and TRBJ2-3): AAGVIQSPRHLIKEKRETATLKCYPIPRHDTVYWYQQGPGQDPQFLISFYEKMQSDKGSIPDRFSAQQFSDYHSELNMSSLELGDSALYFCASSFSLRDIAGGPNTDTQYFGPGTRLTVL.

A remark on this clone: Other DNA sequences in the sample encode the same CDR3. The gene calls are TRBV27 and TRBJ1-5, with TRBD1 matching 10 bases. The CDR3 is 17 amino acids. V was clipped by 2 bases and J by 3 bases; unmatched bases: 7. In germline, CDR1 is MNHEY, CDR2 SMNVEV (reference sequence). The CDR3 loop is CASSLRQGADDNQPQHF. CDR3 DNA sequence: TGTGCCAGCAGTTTACGACAGGGGGCGGACGACAATCAGCCCCAGCATTTT.

The chain employs TRBV18 and TRBJ1-1; 8 bases map to TRBD1. CDR1 is KGHSH, CDR2 LQKENI, per germline. The CDR3 contains 13 residues. After removal of 6 bases from V and 6 bases from J, the junction contained 6 bases not matched to a gene. This CDR3 is CASSRDRGPEAFF. The CDR3 region has the DNA TGTGCCAGCTCCCGCGACAGGGGCCCTGAAGCTTTCTTT.

The chain combines TRBV5-1 with TRBJ2-2; D unresolved. Deletions cut 1 base from V and 0 bases from J, with 7 bases between. The CDR3 is 15 residues long. Looked up from germline, CDR1 is SGHRS and CDR2 is YFSETQ. This CDR3 is CASSLSVTNTGELFF. CDR3 nucleotide sequence: TGCGCCAGCAGCTTGTCGGTCACGAACACCGGGGAGCTGTTTTTT.

The CDR3 DNA follows: TGTGCCAGCAGCTTGGGACAGGCGGTGGGAGAGACCCAGTACTTC. Residues: CASSLGQAVGETQYF. The chain employs TRBV5-4 and TRBJ2-5; a possible D gene is TRBD1 (6 bases). CDR3 length: 15 residues. The germline V gene encodes CDR1 SGHNT and CDR2 YYREEE (reference sequence). V was shortened by 0 bases and J by 4 bases, with 13 bases between the two germline ends.

The chain recombines TRBV5-5 with TRBJ2-4; 10 nucleotides match TRBD2. V lost 0 bases and J lost 15; bases outside the gene matches: 9. CDR1 and CDR2 (germline): SGHKS, YYEKEE (reference sequence). CDR3 length: 14 amino acids. Written as DNA, the CDR3 is TGTGCCAGCAGCTTGGCCCGTTGGGCTAGCGGGGGGTACTTC. Translated: CASSLARWASGGYF.

V gene TRBV5-6 combines with J gene TRBJ2-5; D possibly corresponds to TRBD1 (5 bases). TRBJ2-7 matches the DNA end more closely, so the J call is doubtful. CDR3 length: 14 residues. Germline CDR1 is SGHDT and CDR2 is YYEEEE. CDR3 sequence (DNA): TGTGCCAGCAGCTTGGAAGGGGATACCTACGAGCAGTACTTC. This codes for CASSLEGDTYEQYF.

The count of this clone is one. The V gene is TRBV4-2, the J gene TRBJ2-5, with TRBD2 identical over 14 bases. CDR3 length equals 18 residues. Germline lookup yields CDR1 LGHNA and CDR2 YNFKEQ. Germline trimming cut 1 base from V and 2 bases from J; bases unmatched to any gene: 6. As DNA, the CDR3 is TGTGCCAGCAGCCAAGGTCCGGGACTAGCGGGAGATCAAGAGACCCAGTACTTC. This gives the protein CASSQGPGLAGDQETQYF.

This CDR3 reads CASRYRDRGYNEQFF. CDR3 DNA: TGCGCCAGCAGGTATAGGGACAGGGGGTACAATGAGCAGTTCTTC. This chain uses TRBV5-1 with TRBJ2-1; TRBD1 matches at 11 bases. J lost 4 bases, V lost 5 bases, and 5 bases had no gene match. Germline V lookup: CDR1 SGHRS, CDR2 YFSETQ. The CDR3 consists of 15 residues.

The chain employs TRBV30 and TRBJ1-4; TRBD1 matches at 8 bases. Trimming cost V 2 bases and J 11 bases; bases outside gene matches: 10. Germline V CDR1 and CDR2: GTSNPN, SVGIG (reference sequence). The CDR3 has 14 amino acids. The CDR3 nucleotides read TGTGCCTGGAGTACGACAGGGGCAGGGGGGAAACTGTTTTTT. It is translated as CAWSTTGAGGKLFF.

The chain links TRBV7-9 to TRBJ1-6; TRBD1 is a possible D gene (6 bases). With 4 bases removed from V and 5 bases from J, the gap between germline ends came to 15 bases. CDR1 SEHNR and CDR2 FQNEAQ come from the germline V gene (reference sequence). The CDR3 covers 16 residues. CDR3 nucleotides: TGTGCCAGCAGCTCCCCTCAAGGGGACAATAATTCACCCCTCCACTTT. Its protein is CASSSPQGDNNSPLHF.

This chain connects TRBV6-5 to TRBJ1-2, with D possibly being TRBD1 (5 bases). Germline CDR1 and CDR2: MNHEY and SVGAGI. The V gene lost 6 bases and the J gene lost 8 bases, with 16 bases spanning the gap. The CDR3 extends over 13 amino acids. The DNA for the CDR3 is TGTGCCAGCAGCCCAGGGTCGGAGAGGGGCTACACCTTC. It is translated as CASSPGSERGYTF.

This chain uses TRBV6-5 with TRBJ1-2; D remains unclear. The germline gives CDR1 MNHEY, CDR2 SVGAGI. V was shortened by 0 bases and J by 8 bases, with 4 bases between the two germline ends. The CDR3 covers 11 residues. DNA for the CDR3: TGTGCCAGCAGTTACTCGCTAGGCTACACCTTC. This translates into CASSYSLGYTF.

The chain joins TRBV6-4 to TRBJ2-3, with 7 bases matching TRBD1. CDR3 length equals 16 residues. J was trimmed by 0 bases and V by 4 bases; bases with no gene match: 7. Germline lookup yields CDR1 MRHNA and CDR2 SNTAGT. CDR3 sequence: CASSAEGGISTDTQYF. CDR3 DNA: TGTGCCAGCAGTGCAGAAGGGGGCATTAGCACAGATACGCAGTATTTT.

This clone was seen a single time. A read error may produce the germline difference seen at one junction end. The gene calls are TRBV7-9 and TRBJ1-4; the match to TRBD1 covers 12 bases. CDR1 and CDR2 (germline): SEHNR, FQNEAQ (reference sequence). The length of the CDR3 is 16 residues. The chain's CDR3 is CSSSTGTGGAYEKLFF. The CDR3 DNA sequence: TGTTCCAGCAGCACGGGGACAGGGGGCGCGTATGAAAAACTGTTTTTT.

This clone appeared once. CDR3 coding DNA: TGTGCCAGCAGCTTAGCATGGAACACTGAAGCTTTCTTT. It translates to CASSLAWNTEAFF. The chain links TRBV13 to TRBJ1-1; the D is unclear. This CDR3 comprises 13 residues. Germline V gene lookup returns CDR1 PRHDT and CDR2 FYEKMQ (reference sequence). V was cut by 1 base and J by 1 base, with 4 bases left in between.

The genes are TRBV19 and TRBJ1-3; D is ambiguous. V lost 6 bases, J lost 5 bases, and 23 bases lay in between. The CDR3 extends over 17 amino acids. Germline CDR1 LNHDA, CDR2 SQIVND (reference sequence). CDR3 in DNA: TGTGCCAGTAGCCTCTTCCCCAGCGGAATCGAAAGAAACACCATATATTTT. Translating gives CASSLFPSGIERNTIYF.